This T cell receptor (beta chain) was sequenced for a study of tumor and adjacent non-tumor tissue in lung cancer. Turning to the study itself: Patients were aged about 30 to 85, ten or so men and 4 to 6 women, stage I to III.

Three rounds of nested PCR, following a modified ARM-PCR protocol, produced the TCRbeta library. One entry per CDR3 protein results from TCRdb running MiXCR on the multiplex PCR reads. The data show some 73,000 distinct CDR3 sequences, with 70% to 90% seen just once and roughly half held by the top ten. Study-wide points: Tumor tissue had significantly higher TCR diversity than normal lung. Top 100 clones took a larger repertoire share in normal lung.

RNA was extracted from bulk tissue without any cell sorting. Distant lung tissue was collected more than 3 cm away from the tumor edge. Donors were chemotherapy-naive, newly diagnosed lung cancer surgical patients in China, August–late 2014. In the case of this clonotype: The antigen is unknown.

This CDR3 spans 15 amino acids. V lost 3 bases, J lost 1 base, and 12 bases lay in between. Germline V gives CDR1 LGHNA, CDR2 YSLEER. This clonotype was sampled from a man aged 55-75 years with non-small cell lung cancer. What was sequenced was distant non-tumor lung tissue. The rearrangement links TRBV4-3 to TRBJ2-5; D ambiguous. The CDR3 DNA reads as TGCGCCAGCAGCCATGGGTCGGGTCCCCAAGAGACCCAGTACTTC. It translates to CASSHGSGPQETQYF.